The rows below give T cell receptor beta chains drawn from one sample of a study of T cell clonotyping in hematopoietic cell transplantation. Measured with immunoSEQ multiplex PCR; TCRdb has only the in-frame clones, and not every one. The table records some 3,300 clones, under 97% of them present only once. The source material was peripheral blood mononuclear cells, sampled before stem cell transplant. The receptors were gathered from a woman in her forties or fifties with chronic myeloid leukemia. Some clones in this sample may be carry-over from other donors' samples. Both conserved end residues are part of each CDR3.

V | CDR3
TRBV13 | CASSHRGEQIEKLFF
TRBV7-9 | CASSLSDTTNEKLFF
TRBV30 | CAWSVRRRPETVNTEAFF
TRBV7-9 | CASSSTEDRGGYEQYF
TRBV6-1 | CASSEVAGTGETQYF
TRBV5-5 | CASSLTELNNQPQHF
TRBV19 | CASSKGGTGALRPQPQHF
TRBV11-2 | CASSLTGVGETQYF
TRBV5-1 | CASSAGVREQFF
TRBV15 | CATSRDTATNEKLFF
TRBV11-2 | CASSFSRRPDTQYF
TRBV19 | CASSKAGPLYEQYF
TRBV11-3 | CASSLGQNTGELFF
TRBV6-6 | CASSYSPAVETQYF
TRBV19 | CASSIHAPWAGDTEAFF
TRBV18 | CASSPGRVGQPQHF